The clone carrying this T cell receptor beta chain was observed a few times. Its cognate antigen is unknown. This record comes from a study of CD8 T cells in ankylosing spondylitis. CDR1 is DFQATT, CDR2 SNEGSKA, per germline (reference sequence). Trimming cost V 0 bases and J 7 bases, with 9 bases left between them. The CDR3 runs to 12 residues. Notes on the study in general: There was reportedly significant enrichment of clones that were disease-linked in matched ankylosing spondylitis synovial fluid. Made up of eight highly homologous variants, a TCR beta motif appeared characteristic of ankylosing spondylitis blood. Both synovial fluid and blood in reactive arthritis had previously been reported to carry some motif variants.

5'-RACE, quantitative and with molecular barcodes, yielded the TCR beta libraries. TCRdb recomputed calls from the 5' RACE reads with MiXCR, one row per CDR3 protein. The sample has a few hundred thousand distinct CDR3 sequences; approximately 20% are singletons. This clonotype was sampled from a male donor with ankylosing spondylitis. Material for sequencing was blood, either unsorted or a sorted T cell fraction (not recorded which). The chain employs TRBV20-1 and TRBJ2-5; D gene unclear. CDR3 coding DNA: TGCAGTGCTAGAGATAGATGGGTGACCCAGTACTTC. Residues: CSARDRWVTQYF.